This T cell receptor beta chain was observed in a study of shared clonotypes between healthy human individuals. Genomic DNA (from each subset) was split evenly across several immunoSEQ plates. How the authors handled the data: Because ImmunoSEQ provided only junction sequences with no quality scores, the filtering differed. TCRdb's table, derived via immunoSEQ multiplex PCR, lists solely in-frame clones and lacks some. V, J and clone size are those of that table, while D and trimming were read from the DNA. The data contain fewer than 500,000 clones, about 80% of them singletons. Germline V lookup: CDR1 SGHDN, CDR2 FVKESK. V shed 5 bases and J shed 5 bases, with 4 bases lying between them. The CDR3 totals 11 residues. This clone is a singleton in its sample. A much larger clone is a single base away; this may be a read error.

The receptor comes from a woman in her forties in good health. Some clones in this sample may be carry-over from other donors' samples. Sample: PBMCs. The chain links TRBV14 to TRBJ2-1; D gene ambiguous. The CDR3 here is CASSENNEQFF. DNA for the CDR3: TGTGCCAGCAGCGAAAACAATGAGCAGTTCTTC.